A single sample gave rise to the 27 T cell receptor beta chains below, sequenced in a study of T-cell reconstitution after alpha-beta-depleted transplantation in children. The TCRbeta library incorporated unique molecular identifiers. TCRdb recomputed calls from the PCR reads with MiXCR, one row per CDR3 protein. The top ten hold around 36% of the sample, which has about 610,000 distinct CDR3 sequences, around 27% seen once. Here the sequenced sample was PBMCs, taken before TCRalphabeta/CD19-depleted stem cell transplant. These receptors all come from a boy in the first two years of life with Wiskott-Aldrich syndrome, due to receive a stem cell transplant.

This clonotype turned up a few times. The chain combines TRBV12-3 or TRBV12-4 with TRBJ2-7, with TRBD2 as a possible D gene (6 bases). V was trimmed by 7 bases and J by 6 bases, leaving 16 bases between them. This CDR3 region has 13 residues. The CDR3 sequence: CASKGPGATEQYF. The CDR3, as DNA: TGTGCCAGCAAGGGCCCGGGAGCGACCGAGCAGTACTTC.

Comment on this clonotype: Germline and junction disagree at one end, which may indicate a read error. The chain couples TRBV20-1 to TRBJ2-7, with 12 nucleotides matching TRBD2. This CDR3 is 15 amino acids long. Per the germline V gene, CDR1 is DFQATT and CDR2 is SNEGSKA (reference sequence). The CDR3 DNA follows: TGCTGTGCTAGAGATCGGACTAGCGGGACATACGAGCAGTACTTC. This codes for CCARDRTSGTYEQYF.

This clonotype came up a few times. The CDR3 sequence is CASSFRGVDNEQYF. The CDR3 DNA follows: TGTGCCAGCAGTTTCCGGGGGGTTGATAACGAGCAGTACTTC. The rearrangement joins TRBV27 to TRBJ2-7; TRBD2 matches at 7 bases. In germline, CDR1 is MNHEY, CDR2 SMNVEV (reference sequence). The CDR3 is made up of 14 amino acids. With V trimmed by 3 bases and J by 5 bases, 7 bases remained unmatched.

This chain joins TRBV6-5 and TRBJ2-7; possibly TRBD2 for D (5 bases). V was cut by 6 bases and J by 6 bases, with 12 bases left in between. There are 12 residues in the CDR3. Germline V gene data show CDR1 as MNHEY and CDR2 as SVGAGI. The CDR3 DNA is TGTGCCAGCAGCCAACTAGTTGGCGAGCAGTACTTC. As protein: CASSQLVGEQYF.

CDR3 loop: CASSQVGGAGKDYGYTF. The CDR3 coding sequence is TGCGCCAGCAGCCAGGTCGGAGGGGCAGGGAAGGACTATGGCTACACCTTC. The chain couples TRBV4-1 to TRBJ1-2; TRBD1 is a possible D gene (5 bases). V was shortened by 3 bases and J by 3 bases, with 20 bases between the two germline ends. This CDR3 has 17 amino acids. CDR1 and CDR2 (germline): MGHRA, YSYEKL.

The J gene is TRBJ2-1, the V gene TRBV12-3 or TRBV12-4; 7 nucleotides agree with TRBD1. V shed 6 bases, J shed 4 bases, and the junction held 12 bases outside the gene matches. This CDR3 spans 16 amino acids. CDR3 amino acids: CASRTDRAGYYNEQFF. The DNA of the CDR3 is TGTGCCAGCAGGACCGACAGGGCAGGGTATTACAATGAGCAGTTCTTC.

The V call is TRBV12-3 or TRBV12-4, the J call TRBJ2-5, with 8 bases fitting TRBD2. The J segment lost 5 bases and the V segment lost 3 bases, leaving 5 bases of the junction unmatched. This CDR3 has 14 amino acids. This chain's CDR3 is CASSFQAGGETQYF. Written as DNA, the CDR3 is TGTGCCAGCAGTTTTCAGGCGGGAGGTGAGACCCAGTACTTC.

In this sample, this clonotype turned up a few times. The chain couples TRBV4-1 to TRBJ2-1, with TRBD2 matching over 10 bases. Germline V gives CDR1 MGHRA, CDR2 YSYEKL. Trimming cost V 0 bases and J 12 bases; bases outside gene matches: 11. The CDR3 length is 16 residues. The CDR3 region is CASSQDGTSGIIRQFF. DNA of the CDR3: TGCGCCAGCAGCCAAGACGGTACTAGCGGGATTATTAGGCAGTTCTTC.

The chain combines TRBV29-1 with TRBJ2-5; TRBD2 might be the D (5 bases). The germline V gene has CDR1 SQVTM and CDR2 ANQGSEA. CDR3 length equals 13 residues. Trimming removed 3 bases from V and 4 bases from J, with 12 bases in between. CDR3 DNA sequence: TGCAGCGTTGACCCCGGACTTTCAGAGACCCAGTACTTC. This encodes CSVDPGLSETQYF. Looking up the rest from reference TRBV29-1 and TRBJ2-5 gives the full variable domain: SAVISQKPSRDICQRGTSLTIQCQVDSQVTMMFWYRQQPGQSLTLIATANQGSEATYESGFVIDKFPISRPNLTFSTLTVSNMSPEDSSIYLCSVDPGLSETQYFGPGTRLLVL.

The V call is TRBV5-8, the J call TRBJ1-3; D unresolved. Germline values: CDR1 SGHTS, CDR2 YDEGEE. Trimming left V 6 bases short and J 2 bases short, with 18 bases between. The CDR3 consists of 16 residues. Here the CDR3 DNA reads TGTGCCAGCAAATTAAGGGTCGGTGGGGCTGGAAACACCATATATTTT. It translates to CASKLRVGGAGNTIYF.

This clonotype has a handful of counts. The J gene is TRBJ2-1, the V gene TRBV29-1; a weak D match, TRBD2 (5 bases). This CDR3 is 12 amino acids long. CDR1 is SQVTM and CDR2 is ANQGSEA in the germline V gene. Trimming removed 2 bases from V and 9 bases from J, with 11 bases in between. CDR3 amino acids: CSVESGVVEQFF. In nucleotides, the CDR3 is TGCAGCGTTGAAAGCGGAGTGGTTGAGCAGTTCTTC.

This clonotype was counted a few times. The chain employs TRBV20-1 and TRBJ1-5; 7 bases agree with TRBD1. The germline V gene has CDR1 DFQATT and CDR2 SNEGSKA (reference sequence). V was clipped by 6 bases and J by 2 bases; unmatched bases: 10. This CDR3 comprises 15 residues. The DNA for the CDR3 is TGCAGTGCCTTAGGACAGGCGGTGGGCAATCAGCCCCAGCATTTT. Amino acid sequence: CSALGQAVGNQPQHF.

This clonotype has a handful of counts. The chain couples TRBV27 to TRBJ1-1; 12 bases are a match to TRBD1. Unmatched junction bases numbered 13, after V lost 1 base and J lost 10 bases. CDR3 length: 17 residues. Germline V lookup: CDR1 MNHEY, CDR2 SMNVEV (reference sequence). The CDR3 bases are TGTGCCAGCAGTTTATTCTCTAACGGGGGACAGGGGGCTAGAGCTTTCTTT. Protein: CASSLFSNGGQGARAFF.

The rearrangement links TRBV15 to TRBJ2-5; tentatively, D is TRBD1 or TRBD2 (7 bases each). The CDR3 loop spans 14 amino acids. Germline CDR1 reads LNHNV; CDR2 reads YYDKDF (reference sequence). V was shortened by 8 bases and J by 5 bases, with 18 bases between the two germline ends. The CDR3 DNA reads as TGTGCCACCCAGGGGAGGGACAGTGGGGAGACCCAGTACTTC. Protein sequence: CATQGRDSGETQYF.

This clonotype was detected a few times. The chain uses TRBV5-1 and TRBJ1-2, with no clear D. The CDR3 covers 14 residues. Trimming removed 4 bases from V and 5 bases from J, with 15 bases in between. The germline CDR1 and CDR2 sequences are SGHRS and YFSETQ. This chain's CDR3 is CASSPEGNWYGYTF. CDR3 sequence (DNA): TGCGCCAGCAGCCCCGAGGGAAATTGGTATGGCTACACCTTC.

This clonotype was recorded at least ten times. The genes are TRBV29-1 and TRBJ1-1; no firm D call. The V gene lost 8 bases and the J gene lost 1 base, with 17 bases spanning the gap. Germline values: CDR1 SQVTM, CDR2 ANQGSEA. The CDR3 consists of 14 residues. CDR3 loop: CSTASGPWNTEAFF. Here the CDR3 DNA reads TGCAGCACTGCATCAGGCCCATGGAACACTGAAGCTTTCTTT.

This clonotype occurred a few times. The CDR3 DNA reads as TGTGCCTGGAGTCCGGGGGGTCAGCCCCAGCATTTT. Amino acids: CAWSPGGQPQHF. This chain joins TRBV30 and TRBJ1-5, with TRBD1 as a possible D gene (5 bases). The CDR3 is made up of 12 amino acids. CDR1 GTSNPN and CDR2 SVGIG come from the germline V gene (reference sequence). V was trimmed by 2 bases and J by 6 bases, leaving 8 bases between them.

V and J are TRBV11-1 and TRBJ2-1; TRBD2 is a possible D gene (6 bases). This CDR3 spans 15 amino acids. Deletions cut 2 bases from V and 8 bases from J, with 16 bases between. CDR1 SGHAT and CDR2 FQDESV come from the germline V gene (reference sequence). Here the CDR3 reads CASSLSRDRGDEQFF. The DNA for the CDR3 is TGTGCCAGCAGCTTATCTCGGGACCGCGGGGATGAGCAGTTCTTC.

The V and J genes are TRBV4-1 and TRBJ2-3, with 10 bases that match TRBD2. This CDR3 is 22 amino acids long. The germline V gene has CDR1 MGHRA and CDR2 YSYEKL. V dropped 3 bases and J dropped 1; count of bases not matched to a gene: 22. CDR3 in amino acids: CASSHLPTGTSVPRGGTDTQYF. The DNA for the CDR3 is TGCGCCAGCAGCCATCTCCCGACCGGGACTAGCGTCCCCCGGGGCGGCACAGATACGCAGTATTTT.

This clonotype was counted a few times. The chain employs TRBV6-1 and TRBJ2-5; 7 positions agree with TRBD1. Trimming removed 6 bases from V and 1 base from J; junction bases left unmatched: 8. Per the germline V gene, CDR1 is MNHNS and CDR2 is SASEGT. This CDR3 is 15 amino acids long. The CDR3, as DNA: TGTGCCAGCAGGGAAAAGGGACAGCCCCAAGAGACCCAGTACTTC. As protein: CASREKGQPQETQYF.

J is TRBJ2-7 and V is TRBV15; TRBD2 agrees at 8 bases. The CDR3 is 13 amino acids. Germline V gene lookup returns CDR1 LNHNV and CDR2 YYDKDF (reference sequence). Trimming removed 5 bases from V and 6 bases from J; junction bases left unmatched: 6. CDR3 bases: TGTGCCACCAGCTCGGCGGGAGGTCCCGAGCAGTACTTC. Protein sequence: CATSSAGGPEQYF.

This clonotype was counted a few times. The chain uses TRBV28 and TRBJ1-5, with D maybe TRBD1 (5 bases). The V gene's germline CDR1 is MDHEN and CDR2 SYDVKM. Trimming shortened V by 5 bases and J by 7 bases, and 9 bases separated the two germline ends. This CDR3 region has 12 residues. The CDR3 sequence is CASSPSGQPQHF. CDR3 DNA: TGTGCCAGCAGTCCGTCAGGGCAGCCCCAGCATTTT.

In its sample, this clonotype was seen a few times. The rearrangement uses TRBV28 and TRBJ2-4; 10 positions match TRBD1. The trim removed 6 bases at V and 4 bases at J, leaving 6 bases unmatched. Germline assignment: CDR1 MDHEN and CDR2 SYDVKM. The length of the CDR3 is 15 residues. The CDR3 is CASRIPGQGKNIQYF. In DNA form, the CDR3 reads TGTGCCAGCAGGATTCCGGGACAGGGGAAAAACATTCAGTACTTC.

This chain joins TRBV5-1 and TRBJ1-2; D unclear. The CDR3 contains 15 residues. Germline V gives CDR1 SGHRS, CDR2 YFSETQ. V lost 0 bases, J lost 0 bases, and 9 bases lay in between. CDR3 amino acids: CASSLGAPSNYGYTF. In nucleotides, the CDR3 is TGCGCCAGCAGCTTGGGTGCGCCCTCTAACTATGGCTACACCTTC.

This clonotype showed up just once. CDR3 bases: TGTGCCAGCAGTCTTCGACAAACCTACACCGGGGAGCTGTTTTTT. This translates into CASSLRQTYTGELFF. V is TRBV7-2 and J is TRBJ2-2; D is ambiguous. There are 15 residues in the CDR3. Germline CDR1 SGHTA, CDR2 FQGNSA. V shed 6 bases and J shed 3 bases, with 14 bases lying between them.

V is TRBV5-1 and J is TRBJ2-2; no definite D call. Germline-derived CDR1 and CDR2 are SGHRS and YFSETQ. V was shortened by 0 bases and J by 3 bases, with 9 bases between the two germline ends. The CDR3 contains 15 residues. CDR3 amino acids: CASSLDGLYTGELFF. The DNA of the CDR3 is TGCGCCAGCAGCTTGGATGGGCTTTACACCGGGGAGCTGTTTTTT.

The rearrangement uses TRBV20-1 and TRBJ2-5; TRBD2 matches 8 bases. Looked up from germline, CDR1 is DFQATT and CDR2 is SNEGSKA (reference sequence). The CDR3 totals 14 residues. The ends lost 6 bases at V and 4 bases at J; junction bases unmatched: 10. The CDR3: CSAAGTGGGETQYF. CDR3 nucleotide sequence: TGCAGTGCCGCTGGTACCGGGGGGGGAGAGACCCAGTACTTC.